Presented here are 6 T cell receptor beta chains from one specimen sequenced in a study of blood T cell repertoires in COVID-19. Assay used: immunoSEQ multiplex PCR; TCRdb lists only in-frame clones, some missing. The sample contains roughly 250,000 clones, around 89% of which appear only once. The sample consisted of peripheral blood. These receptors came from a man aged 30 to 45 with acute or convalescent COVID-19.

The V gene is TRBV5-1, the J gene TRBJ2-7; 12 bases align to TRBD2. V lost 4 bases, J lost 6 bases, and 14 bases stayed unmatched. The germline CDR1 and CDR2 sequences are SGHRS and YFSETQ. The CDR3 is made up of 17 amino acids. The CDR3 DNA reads TGCGCCAGCAGCGGAACTAGCGGGAGGCCTTTAATAGGCGAGCAGTACTTC. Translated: CASSGTSGRPLIGEQYF.

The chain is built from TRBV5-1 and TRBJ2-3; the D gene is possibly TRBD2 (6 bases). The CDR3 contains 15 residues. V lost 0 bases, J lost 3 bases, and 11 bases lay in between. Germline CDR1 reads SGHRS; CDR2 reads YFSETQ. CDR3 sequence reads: CASSLGGTGTDTQYF. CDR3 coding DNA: TGCGCCAGCAGCTTGGGCGGGACGGGAACAGATACGCAGTATTTT.

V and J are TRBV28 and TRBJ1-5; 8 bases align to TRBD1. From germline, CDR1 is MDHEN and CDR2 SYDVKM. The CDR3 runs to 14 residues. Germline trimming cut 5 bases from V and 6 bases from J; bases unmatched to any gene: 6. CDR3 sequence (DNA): TGTGCCAGCAGTGCGCAGGGGGCCGGTCAGCCCCAGCATTTT. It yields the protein CASSAQGAGQPQHF.

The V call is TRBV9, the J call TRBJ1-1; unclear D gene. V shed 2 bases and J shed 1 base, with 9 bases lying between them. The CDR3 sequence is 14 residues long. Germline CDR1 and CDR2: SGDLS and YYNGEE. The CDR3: CASSVSSTNTEAFF. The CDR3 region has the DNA TGTGCCAGCAGCGTTAGTTCAACGAACACTGAAGCTTTCTTT.

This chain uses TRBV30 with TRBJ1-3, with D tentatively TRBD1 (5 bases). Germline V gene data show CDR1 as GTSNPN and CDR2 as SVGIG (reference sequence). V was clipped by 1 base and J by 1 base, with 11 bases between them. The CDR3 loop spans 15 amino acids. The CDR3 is CAWSGMGGSGNTIYF. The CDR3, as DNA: TGTGCCTGGAGTGGGATGGGGGGTTCTGGAAACACCATATATTTT.

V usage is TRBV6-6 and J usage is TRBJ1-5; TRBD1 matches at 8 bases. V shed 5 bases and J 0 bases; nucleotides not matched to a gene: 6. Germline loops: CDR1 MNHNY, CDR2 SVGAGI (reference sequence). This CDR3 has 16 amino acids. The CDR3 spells CASSKQGGYSNQPQHF. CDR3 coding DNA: TGTGCCAGCAGTAAACAGGGGGGGTATAGCAATCAGCCCCAGCATTTT.